The rows below give T cell receptor beta chains drawn from one sample of a study of CD8+ T cells in alopecia areata. The repertoire was sequenced with immunoSEQ multiplex PCR; TCRdb's copy has only in-frame clones and lacks some. The sample records 150,000 to 200,000 clones, less than 65% being singletons. This material consisted of CD4+ T cells sorted from blood, taken at week 24, from a patient treated with tofacitinib. Receptor source: a human donor with alopecia areata. CDR3s include the opening cysteine and the closing phenylalanine or tryptophan. A D gene is named only where the DNA matches it firmly. The listing skips clone size in some rows; elsewhere it reads once, few, many or a size class.

D gene	V gene	J gene	clone size	CDR3 protein	CDR3 DNA
TRBD2	TRBV7-2	TRBJ2-3	.	CASSLAWGRGADTQYF	TGTGCCAGCAGCTTAGCGTGGGGCCGGGGGGCAGATACGCAGTATTTT
.	TRBV14	TRBJ2-6	few	CASSDQVDGRWANVLTF	TGTGCCAGCAGCGATCAGGTGGACGGCAGGTGGGCCAACGTCCTGACTTTC
TRBD2	TRBV29-1	TRBJ2-3	.	CSVASGGGLDTQYF	TGCAGCGTTGCATCTGGCGGGGGTCTAGATACGCAGTATTTT
.	TRBV4-3	TRBJ2-5	.	CASSQDGTVGATQYF	TGCGCCAGCAGCCAAGATGGGACGGTTGGAGCGACCCAGTACTTC
.	TRBV11-2	TRBJ1-1	.	CASSPEGSAGTEAFF	TGTGCCAGCAGCCCCGAGGGGAGCGCGGGGACTGAAGCTTTCTTT
TRBD1	TRBV27	TRBJ2-1	.	CASSFRDRGLHEQFF	TGTGCCAGCAGTTTCCGGGACAGGGGGCTACATGAGCAGTTCTTC
.	TRBV30	TRBJ2-4	.	CAAVGLAKNIQYF	TGTGCCGCCGTCGGCCTAGCCAAAAACATTCAGTACTTC
TRBD1	TRBV29-1	TRBJ2-1	few	CSWTGRLGGNSNEQFF	TGCAGTTGGACAGGGAGGTTAGGTGGTAATAGCAATGAGCAGTTCTTC
.	TRBV30	TRBJ1-2	.	CAWSVQVSDGYTF	TGTGCCTGGAGTGTACAGGTTTCTGATGGCTACACCTTC
.	TRBV4-3	TRBJ1-5	.	CASSQGVIDQPQHF	TGCGCCAGCAGCCAAGGGGTAATAGATCAGCCCCAGCATTTT
TRBD1	TRBV6-5	TRBJ1-4	.	CASSQGQLGEKLFF	TGTGCCAGCAGTCAGGGACAGTTGGGAGAAAAACTGTTTTTT
TRBD1	TRBV25-1	TRBJ2-3	few	CASSDRTGADTQYF	TGTGCCAGCAGTGATCGGACAGGCGCAGATACGCAGTATTTT
.	TRBV29-1	TRBJ1-5	once	CSVGLRNQPQHF	TGCAGCGTTGGACTGAGGAATCAGCCCCAGCATTTT
.	TRBV29-1	TRBJ2-3	.	CSVDRDTDTQYF	TGCAGCGTTGACAGGGATACAGATACGCAGTATTTT
.	TRBV7-2	TRBJ2-7	.	CASSFRGGDSYEQYF	TGTGCCAGCAGCTTCAGGGGAGGGGACTCCTACGAGCAGTACTTC
.	TRBV7-9	TRBJ2-3	few	CASSLDSPETQYF	TGTGCCAGCAGCTTAGATTCCCCCGAAACACAGTATTTT
.	TRBV2	TRBJ1-5	.	CASSEDRAANQPQHF	TGTGCCAGCAGTGAAGATAGGGCGGCCAATCAGCCCCAGCATTTT
.	TRBV27	TRBJ2-2	few	CASSVTQGTGELFF	TGTGCCAGCAGTGTAACCCAGGGAACCGGGGAGCTGTTTTTT
.	TRBV10-3	TRBJ2-5	.	CALAAGEQETQYF	TGTGCCCTCGCAGCGGGTGAACAAGAGACCCAGTACTTC
TRBD1	TRBV29-1	TRBJ2-2	.	CSGEGTANTGELFF	TGCAGCGGAGAAGGGACAGCGAACACCGGGGAGCTGTTTTTT
.	TRBV10-3	TRBJ2-1	few	CAISVSNNEQFF	TGTGCCATCAGTGTCTCGAACAATGAGCAGTTCTTC
TRBD1	TRBV7-9	TRBJ2-7	.	CASSLTGLSYEQYF	TGTGCCAGCAGTTTGACAGGGTTATCCTACGAGCAGTACTTC
.	TRBV13	TRBJ2-3	.	CASSAKRTGTRPTDTQYF	TGTGCCAGCAGCGCGAAACGAACCGGGACCCGCCCCACAGATACGCAGTATTTT
.	TRBV6-5	TRBJ1-5	.	CASSPWGGQPQHF	TGTGCCAGCAGTCCCTGGGGGGGTCAGCCCCAGCATTTT
TRBD1	TRBV6-5	TRBJ1-1	.	CASGVPGQGQAFF	TGTGCCAGCGGAGTCCCGGGACAGGGACAAGCTTTCTTT
.	TRBV6-5	TRBJ2-2	.	CASSARVGELFF	TGTGCCAGCAGCGCTCGAGTCGGGGAGCTGTTTTTT